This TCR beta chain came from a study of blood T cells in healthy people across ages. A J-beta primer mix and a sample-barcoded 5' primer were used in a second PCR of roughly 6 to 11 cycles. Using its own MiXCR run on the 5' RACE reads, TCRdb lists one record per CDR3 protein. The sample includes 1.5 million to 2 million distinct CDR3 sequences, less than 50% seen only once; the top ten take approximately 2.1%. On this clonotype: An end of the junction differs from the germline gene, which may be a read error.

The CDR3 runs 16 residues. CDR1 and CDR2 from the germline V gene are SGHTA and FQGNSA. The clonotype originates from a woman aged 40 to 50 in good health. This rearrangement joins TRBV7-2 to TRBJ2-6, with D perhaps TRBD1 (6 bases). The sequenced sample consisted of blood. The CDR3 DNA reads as TGTGCCAGCAGTTCACCAGGGGTCCCTGGGGCCAACGTCATGACTTTC. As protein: CASSSPGVPGANVMTF.